This T cell receptor beta chain was profiled in a study of tumor-infiltrating lymphocytes in primary liver carcinoma. TCR beta cDNA was reverse-transcribed from 500 ng of total RNA. The reaction used a constant-region primer and ProtoScript II reverse transcriptase. Modified slightly, ARM-PCR produced TCR beta libraries over three nested multiplex PCR rounds. Forward primers for TRBV1-TRBV30 and a C-beta reverse primer served the first two PCR rounds, at approximately 10 cycles each. Each CDR3 protein gets one entry after TCRdb re-called the multiplex PCR reads with MiXCR. The sample includes 300,000 to 350,000 distinct CDR3 sequences, around 50% of them seen just once. The CDR3 has 13 amino acids. CDR1 and CDR2 (germline): MDHEN, SYDVKM. V lost 1 base, J lost 4 bases, and 6 bases lay in between. This clonotype was counted between two and nine times. Unsorted whole blood supplied the blood RNA, and germline DNA was isolated too.

This TCR was sampled from a woman aged 30 to 39 with primary liver carcinoma and hepatitis B virus infection. The chain couples TRBV28 to TRBJ2-3; D not certain. The source material was peripheral blood. The CDR3 sequence: CASSLSVADTQYF. CDR3 DNA sequence: TGTGCCAGCAGTTTATCGGTAGCAGATACGCAGTATTTT.